The 15 T cell receptor beta chains below all came from one sample that was sequenced in a study of T cells in women clearing cervical HPV infection. Clones were read by immunoSEQ multiplex PCR, and TCRdb kept only the in-frame ones, dropping some. The specimen's table records roughly 29,000 clones. The sequenced sample consisted of blood buffy coat. Receptors were obtained from a woman between 18 and 70 years old with a cervical HPV16 infection that either progressed to CIN3+ or cleared (not recorded which).

About this clone itself: The read ends 3 residues before the CDR3 terminus; that terminus is restored from the germline J gene. V usage is TRBV20-1 and J usage is TRBJ2-3; D may be TRBD2 (5 bases). From germline, CDR1 is DFQATT and CDR2 SNEGSKA (reference sequence). This CDR3 comprises 17 residues. V was shortened by 1 base and J by 0 bases, with 17 bases between the two germline ends. The CDR3 loop reads CSARGQERTQSTDTQYF. The CDR3 bases that were read are TGCAGTGCTAGAGGCCAAGAACGGACTCAGAGCACAGATACG.

A note on this clone: The sequence runs out 3 residues before the end of the CDR3; the remainder is reconstructed from the germline J gene. The chain has TRBV6-4 and TRBJ2-5; D might be TRBD2 (6 bases). Looked up from germline, CDR1 is MRHNA and CDR2 is SNTAGT. With 8 bases removed from V and 6 bases from J, the gap between germline ends came to 10 bases. CDR3 size: 11 residues. CDR3 in amino acids: CASVEGQTQYF. Partial CDR3 DNA: TGTGCCAGCGTGGAGGGGCAGACC.

The covered CDR3 bases are TGTGCCAGCAGCCGAGGAGCGGAGAATGAG. It specifies CASSRGAENE. In full, the CDR3 reads CASSRGAENEQFF. This sequence joins TRBV4-2 and TRBJ2-1, with TRBD2 as a possible D gene (5 bases). The read stops 3 residues short of the end of the CDR3; the missing end is completed from the germline J gene. This CDR3 spans 13 amino acids. Trimming cost V 4 bases and J 7 bases, with 11 bases left between them. Germline CDR1 and CDR2: LGHNA and YNFKEQ.

A remark on this clone: Read data end 3 residues before the CDR3 end; the end is taken from the germline J gene. J is TRBJ2-1 and V is TRBV7-9; TRBD2 matches 7 bases. Germline V lookup: CDR1 SEHNR, CDR2 FQNEAQ (reference sequence). The CDR3 runs to 15 residues. The ends lost 5 bases at V and 9 bases at J; junction bases unmatched: 13. CDR3 sequence reads: CASSPPGLTDGEQFF. The part of the CDR3 DNA that was read is TGTGCCAGCAGCCCCCCGGGACTAACCGATGGTGAG.

With regard to this clone: The sequence runs out 3 residues before the end of the CDR3; the remainder is reconstructed from the germline J gene. The chain uses TRBV6-1 and TRBJ2-2; D remains ambiguous. The V gene's germline CDR1 is MNHNS and CDR2 SASEGT. The CDR3 is 15 amino acids. The V end lost 1 base, the J end lost 5 bases, and 11 bases lay between the germline ends. CDR3 amino acids: CASSEVGLATGELFF. The CDR3 DNA, read in part, is TGTGCCAGCAGTGAAGTAGGGTTGGCTACCGGGGAG.

On this clone: The read halts 3 residues ahead of the CDR3 end, with the missing end drawn from the germline J gene. The V and J genes are TRBV19 and TRBJ2-7; TRBD2 matches at 9 bases. The CDR3 is 15 amino acids. J gave up 5 bases and V 2 bases, and 7 bases lay outside the gene matches. Germline V lookup: CDR1 LNHDA, CDR2 SQIVND (reference sequence). The CDR3 sequence: CASSIIGLAIHEQYF. CDR3 DNA (partial): TGTGCCAGTAGTATAATAGGACTAGCGATCCACGAG.

Partial CDR3 DNA: TGTGCCAGCAGAGAGGACAGGGGGCAACGCCAGCCC. Protein product: CASREDRGQRQP. The CDR3 reads in full as CASREDRGQRQPQHF. The V and J genes are TRBV12-3 or TRBV12-4 and TRBJ1-5, with 11 bases fitting TRBD1. The sequenced fragment ends 3 residues before the CDR3 boundary, so the rest is inferred from the germline J gene. The CDR3 spans 15 residues. With V trimmed by 6 bases and J by 7 bases, 8 bases remained unmatched.

In regard to this clone: The read is 3 residues too short to cover the CDR3 end, so that end is filled in from the germline J gene. The chain employs TRBV7-2 and TRBJ2-7; D remains ambiguous. The CDR3 length is 14 residues. The V end lost 1 base, the J end lost 4 bases, and 11 bases lay between the germline ends. Germline lookup yields CDR1 SGHTA and CDR2 FQGNSA. CDR3 DNA (partial): TGTGCCAGCAGCTTAGAGGGTAAAATGTACGAG. This codes for CASSLEGKMYE. The full CDR3 protein is CASSLEGKMYEQYF.

Worth noting for this clone: The read ends 3 residues before the CDR3 terminus; that terminus is restored from the germline J gene. The chain couples TRBV6-4 to TRBJ2-3, with 11 nucleotides matching TRBD2. CDR1 and CDR2 from the germline V gene are MRHNA and SNTAGT. There are 15 residues in the CDR3. Trimming removed 5 bases from V and 1 base from J; junction bases left unmatched: 2. This CDR3 is CASSKLAGGTDTQYF. The part of the CDR3 DNA that was read is TGTGCCAGCAGTAAACTAGCGGGAGGCACAGATACG.

Details on this clone: The read ends 3 residues shy of where the CDR3 ends; the end is completed using the germline J gene. The rearrangement joins TRBV30 to TRBJ2-3; 8 bases align to TRBD2. The ends lost 4 bases at V and 2 bases at J; junction bases unmatched: 11. Germline CDR1 reads GTSNPN; CDR2 reads SVGIG (reference sequence). This CDR3 has 16 amino acids. The chain's CDR3 is CAWKDPEAGVTDTQYF. Incomplete CDR3 DNA: TGTGCCTGGAAAGACCCCGAAGCGGGGGTCACAGATACG.

On this clone itself: Sequencing ends 3 residues short of the CDR3 end; the germline J gene provides the rest. The rearrangement joins TRBV6-1 to TRBJ2-3; TRBD1 matches 9 bases. The ends lost 2 bases at V and 6 bases at J; junction bases unmatched: 6. Germline V gene sequence: CDR1 MNHNS, CDR2 SASEGT. The CDR3 sequence is 15 residues long. CDR3 protein: CASSEKTGGMDTQYF. The DNA read from the CDR3 is TGTGCCAGCAGTGAAAAAACAGGGGGCATGGATACG.

As regards this clone: The observed sequence ends 3 residues before the CDR3 terminus, with the missing tail filled in from the germline J gene. The chain couples TRBV9 to TRBJ2-4; 10 nucleotides match TRBD1. J gave up 0 bases and V 2 bases, and 14 bases lay outside the gene matches. This CDR3 contains 20 residues. Germline V lookup: CDR1 SGDLS, CDR2 YYNGEE. Partial CDR3 DNA: TGTGCCAGCAGCGTGGGGGGTCCGACAGGGGGCTTTCTAGCCAAAAACATT. It translates to CASSVGGPTGGFLAKNI. The CDR3 reads in full as CASSVGGPTGGFLAKNIQYF. Looking up the rest from reference TRBV9 and TRBJ2-4 gives the full variable domain: DSGVTQTPKHLITATGQRVTLRCSPRSGDLSVYWYQQSLDQGLQFLIQYYNGEERAKGNILERFSAQQFPDLHSELNLSSLELGDSALYFCASSVGGPTGGFLAKNIQYFGAGTRLSVL.

As concerns this clone: Sequencing ends 3 residues short of the CDR3 end; the germline J gene provides the rest. The gene calls are TRBV30 and TRBJ1-3; 7 positions agree with TRBD1. Germline lookup yields CDR1 GTSNPN and CDR2 SVGIG (reference sequence). The CDR3 contains 15 residues. Trimming at V came to 3 bases and at J to 1 base, leaving 6 bases not matched to a gene. CDR3 DNA (partial): TGTGCCTGGAGCCAGGGGGTGGGTTCTGGAAACACC. This codes for CAWSQGVGSGNT. The CDR3 in full is CAWSQGVGSGNTIYF.

As regards this clone: The CDR3 end is not reached by the read, which stops 3 residues before it; the germline J gene fills it in. This rearrangement joins TRBV18 to TRBJ1-2; a possible D gene is TRBD1 (6 bases). Trimming left V 4 bases short and J 3 bases short, with 24 bases between. Germline V CDR1 and CDR2: KGHSH, LQKENI. The CDR3 loop spans 18 amino acids. The CDR3 loop is CASSLVSGGDRRDYGYTF. The DNA read from the CDR3 is TGTGCCAGCTCACTCGTATCGGGGGGCGACCGTCGCGACTATGGC.

About this clone itself: The CDR3 end lies 3 residues beyond the end of the read and is filled in from the germline J gene. The chain combines TRBV7-2 with TRBJ2-7, with D maybe TRBD1 (5 bases). Germline V gives CDR1 SGHTA, CDR2 FQGNSA. The CDR3 runs to 15 residues. Trimming shortened V by 1 base and J by 4 bases, and 14 bases separated the two germline ends. The CDR3 spells CASSLVQQGSYEQYF. CDR3 DNA (partial): TGTGCCAGCAGCTTAGTTCAGCAGGGTTCGTACGAG.